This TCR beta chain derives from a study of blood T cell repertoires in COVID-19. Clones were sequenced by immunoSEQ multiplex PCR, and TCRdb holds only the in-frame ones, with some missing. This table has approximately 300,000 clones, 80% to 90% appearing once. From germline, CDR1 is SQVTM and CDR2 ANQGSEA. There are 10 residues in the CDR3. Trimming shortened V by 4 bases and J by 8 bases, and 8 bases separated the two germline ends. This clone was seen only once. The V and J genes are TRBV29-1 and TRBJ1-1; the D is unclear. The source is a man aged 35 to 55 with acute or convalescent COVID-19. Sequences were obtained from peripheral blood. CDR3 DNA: TGCAGCGTTGGAGGCTTCGAAGCTTTCTTT. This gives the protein CSVGGFEAFF. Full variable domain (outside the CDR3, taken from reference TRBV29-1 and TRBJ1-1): SAVISQKPSRDICQRGTSLTIQCQVDSQVTMMFWYRQQPGQSLTLIATANQGSEATYESGFVIDKFPISRPNLTFSTLTVSNMSPEDSSIYLCSVGGFEAFFGQGTRLTVV.